Shown below are 22 T cell receptor beta chains from a single sample sequenced in a study of beta chain features in type 1 diabetes (dated by TCRdb to 2016 to 2019). Broader findings and caveats from the paper: In all four CD4+ subsets, TCRB CDR3 length was moderately but significantly shorter in type 1 diabetes patients.

The method behind the library was the immunoSEQ multiplex PCR assay. The entire isolated RNA was reverse transcribed using the High Capacity cDNA Reverse Transcription Kit, and thus expressed TCRB transcripts were sequenced. TCRdb holds this immuneACCESS table with in-frame rearrangements only. Some clones are missing; in checked studies, unresolved V genes explain under half, and the rest has no known cause. This sample lists under 350,000 clones; around 25% were detected once. Around 0.011% of the sample is taken by the ten largest. What these receptors recognize is not known. Sequenced input: naive CD4+ T cells from blood. This specimen's cell subset or site label, per the study, means: true naive CD4+ T cells. These receptors all come from a woman in her 30s with type 1 diabetes.

This clone was counted a few times. The chain couples TRBV30 to TRBJ2-1, with 10 bases fitting TRBD2. The CDR3 is made up of 14 amino acids. The V gene end was trimmed by 4 bases and the J gene end by 6 bases; junction bases not matched to a gene: 6. Germline V gives CDR1 GTSNPN, CDR2 SVGIG (reference sequence). CDR3 bases: TGTGCCTGGATTAGTCTAGCGGGAGTCAATGAGCAGTTCTTC. Its protein product is CAWISLAGVNEQFF.

J is TRBJ1-1 and V is TRBV7-9; no clear D gene. The CDR3 totals 15 residues. Trimming left V 1 base short and J 0 bases short, with 9 bases between. Per the germline V gene, CDR1 is SEHNR and CDR2 is FQNEAQ (reference sequence). CDR3 in DNA: TGTGCCAGCAGCTTAGGGAACAGAATGAACACTGAAGCTTTCTTT. This translates into CASSLGNRMNTEAFF.

V is TRBV30 and J is TRBJ2-7, with 10 bases aligning to TRBD2. CDR1 and CDR2 from the germline V gene are GTSNPN and SVGIG (reference sequence). This CDR3 contains 14 residues. V lost 0 bases, J lost 6 bases, and 5 bases stayed unmatched. The CDR3, as DNA: TGTGCCTGGAGTGTAGCCCTAGCGGGAGCCGAGCAGTACTTC. Translated: CAWSVALAGAEQYF.

In this sample, this clone turned up a few times. J is TRBJ1-4 and V is TRBV9; D is undetermined. V lost 3 bases, J lost 6 bases, and 12 bases lay in between. This CDR3 is 14 amino acids long. Germline V gene lookup returns CDR1 SGDLS and CDR2 YYNGEE. CDR3 region: CASSGETLDEKLFF. In nucleotides, the CDR3 is TGTGCCAGCAGCGGAGAGACACTCGATGAAAAACTGTTTTTT.

This clone was counted a single time. The V call is TRBV29-1, the J call TRBJ1-1; tentatively, D is TRBD1 (6 bases). This CDR3 contains 14 residues. CDR1 and CDR2 from the germline V gene are SQVTM and ANQGSEA. V shed 6 bases and J shed 1 base, with 15 bases lying between them. The CDR3 DNA sequence: TGCAGCGTGAGAGGACAGCGAGAGAACACTGAAGCTTTCTTT. Amino acids: CSVRGQRENTEAFF.

This clone occurred a few times. This chain joins TRBV5-1 and TRBJ2-7; D ambiguous. CDR1 and CDR2 from the germline V gene are SGHRS and YFSETQ. With 0 bases removed from V and 9 bases from J, the gap between germline ends came to 7 bases. This CDR3 spans 11 amino acids. The CDR3 sequence: CASSLERRQYF. The CDR3 DNA reads TGCGCCAGCAGCTTGGAGAGGAGGCAGTACTTC.

This chain's CDR3 is CASSRSYEQYF. In DNA, the CDR3 is TGTGCCAGCTCTCGTTCCTACGAGCAGTACTTC. The chain couples TRBV18 to TRBJ2-7, with D uncertain. The CDR3 extends over 11 amino acids. CDR1 is KGHSH and CDR2 is LQKENI in the germline V gene. Trimming left V 6 bases short and J 1 base short, with 4 bases between.

This clone was picked up one time. This chain joins TRBV4-1 and TRBJ2-5, with D possibly being TRBD2 (7 bases). Germline assignment: CDR1 MGHRA and CDR2 YSYEKL. V was pared by 0 bases and J by 5 bases, with 13 bases between. CDR3 size: 15 residues. CDR3 in amino acids: CASSQDLRGGETQYF. The CDR3 nucleotides read TGCGCCAGCAGCCAAGATTTAAGGGGGGGGGAGACCCAGTACTTC.

The chain joins TRBV6-5 to TRBJ2-1; 13 nucleotides match TRBD2. In germline, CDR1 is MNHEY, CDR2 SVGAGI. The CDR3 is 15 residues long. Trimming took 5 bases from V and 6 from J; bases not matched to a gene: 4. The CDR3 protein is CASSRGLAGSNEQFF. In DNA, the CDR3 is TGTGCCAGCAGTAGGGGACTAGCGGGAAGCAATGAGCAGTTCTTC.

The rearrangement links TRBV4-2 to TRBJ2-2, with a tentative D call TRBD1 (7 bases). Germline CDR1 LGHNA, CDR2 YNFKEQ. V was pared by 1 base and J by 7 bases, with 13 bases between. The CDR3 is 15 amino acids. This chain's CDR3 is CASSQADREVGELFF. The CDR3, as DNA: TGTGCCAGCAGCCAAGCAGACAGGGAGGTCGGGGAGCTGTTTTTT.

There are a few counts of this clone. This chain links TRBV2 with TRBJ1-1, with D possibly TRBD1 on 5 matching bases. V lost 1 base and J lost 10, with 10 bases in between. The CDR3 spans 12 residues. Germline CDR1 is SNHLY and CDR2 is FYNNEI. CDR3 bases: TGTGCCAGCAGTGAAGGCGGGGCGGGAGCTTTCTTT. Translation: CASSEGGAGAFF.

This clone came up a few times. The chain employs TRBV6-6 and TRBJ2-7; D is undetermined. Germline CDR1 MNHNY, CDR2 SVGAGI (reference sequence). The CDR3 has 12 residues. Trimming pared 5 bases from V and 3 bases from J, leaving 8 bases between. The CDR3: CASSTAVYEQYF. CDR3 in DNA: TGTGCCAGCAGTACCGCGGTCTACGAGCAGTACTTC.

This clone was counted between two and nine times. The chain couples TRBV29-1 to TRBJ2-3; D ambiguous. The V gene lost 3 bases and the J gene lost 2 bases, with 6 bases spanning the gap. CDR1 is SQVTM, CDR2 ANQGSEA, per germline. CDR3 length: 12 amino acids. In nucleotides, the CDR3 is TGCAGCGTTGATTCCCTCACAGATACGCAGTATTTT. This gives the protein CSVDSLTDTQYF.

The chain is built from TRBV7-3 and TRBJ2-7; 8 nucleotides align to TRBD1. Unmatched junction bases numbered 5, after V lost 5 bases and J lost 2 bases. This CDR3 has 14 residues. Germline assignment: CDR1 SGHTA and CDR2 FQGTGA. DNA for the CDR3: TGTGCCAGCAGCGGAACAGGGGGGACCTACGAGCAGTACTTC. Protein sequence: CASSGTGGTYEQYF. Using reference TRBV7-3 and TRBJ2-7 for the parts outside the CDR3, the full variable domain is GAGVSQTPSNKVTEKGKYVELRCDPISGHTALYWYRQSLGQGPEFLIYFQGTGAADDSGLPNDRFFAVRPEGSVSTLKIQRTERGDSAVYLCASSGTGGTYEQYFGPGTRLTVT.

This clone was counted between two and nine times. This chain joins TRBV6-1 and TRBJ2-5; a possible D gene is TRBD2 (6 bases). The CDR3 is 14 amino acids. V was trimmed by 5 bases and J by 5 bases, leaving 15 bases between them. Germline V gene lookup returns CDR1 MNHNS and CDR2 SASEGT. In DNA form, the CDR3 reads TGTGCCAGCAGTCCTGTCGTGAGCGGGGAGACCCAGTACTTC. Residues: CASSPVVSGETQYF.

The chain carries TRBV9 and TRBJ2-3; 15 bases align to TRBD2. This CDR3 spans 15 amino acids. The germline V gene has CDR1 SGDLS and CDR2 YYNGEE. V dropped 3 bases and J dropped 5; count of bases not matched to a gene: 1. CDR3 DNA: TGTGCCAGCAGCGCGGGACTAGCGGGAGGAGATACGCAGTATTTT. Protein: CASSAGLAGGDTQYF.

The gene calls are TRBV6-5 and TRBJ1-5; tentatively, D is TRBD1 (5 bases). CDR3 length: 15 amino acids. Trimming left V 5 bases short and J 5 bases short, with 16 bases between. Germline CDR1 and CDR2: MNHEY and SVGAGI. The CDR3 is CASSPELRVDQPQHF. Written as DNA, the CDR3 is TGTGCCAGCAGTCCCGAACTCAGGGTGGATCAGCCCCAGCATTTT.

CDR3 residues: CASSRTSGSNEQFF. CDR3 sequence (DNA): TGTGCCAGCAGCCGCACTAGCGGGAGCAATGAGCAGTTCTTC. V usage is TRBV7-2 and J usage is TRBJ2-1; 11 bases fit TRBD2. The trim removed 5 bases at V and 6 bases at J, leaving 3 bases unmatched. Germline lookup yields CDR1 SGHTA and CDR2 FQGNSA. This CDR3 is 14 amino acids long.

This clone turned up a few times. This chain connects TRBV28 to TRBJ1-5; D not resolved. With 10 bases removed from V and 6 bases from J, the gap between germline ends came to 19 bases. This CDR3 is built from 14 residues. Germline CDR1 and CDR2: MDHEN and SYDVKM. The CDR3 loop is CATLTSGGPQPQHF. The CDR3 DNA follows: TGTGCCACCCTCACCTCTGGAGGACCTCAGCCCCAGCATTTT.

The V and J genes are TRBV2 and TRBJ1-3; D is unresolved. Germline CDR1 is SNHLY and CDR2 is FYNNEI. V was trimmed by 4 bases and J by 5 bases, leaving 3 bases between them. This CDR3 comprises 11 residues. The CDR3 sequence: CASSVRNTIYF. CDR3 nucleotide sequence: TGTGCCAGCAGTGTAAGAAACACCATATATTTT.

The chain couples TRBV6-6 to TRBJ2-5; 9 bases line up with TRBD2. The CDR3 is 13 amino acids. Looked up from germline, CDR1 is MNHNY and CDR2 is SVGAGI (reference sequence). Trimming removed 8 bases from V and 4 bases from J; junction bases left unmatched: 5. CDR3 loop: CASLQLAGETQYF. CDR3 coding DNA: TGTGCCAGCCTTCAACTAGCGGGAGAGACCCAGTACTTC.

This clone came up a few times. This chain uses TRBV23-1 with TRBJ1-1, with D unclear. TRBV23-1 is reported as an ORF; its role is uncertain. V dropped 2 bases and J dropped 3 bases, with 13 bases sitting between them. This CDR3 comprises 15 residues. DNA of the CDR3: TGCGCCAGCAGTCAACCCCGCGGGGTTGACACTGAAGCTTTCTTT. Amino acids: CASSQPRGVDTEAFF.